Below are 3 T cell receptor beta chains sequenced from a single sample in a study of shared clonotypes between healthy human individuals. Assay used: immunoSEQ multiplex PCR; TCRdb lists only in-frame clones, some missing. The sample holds about 650,000 clones, less than 97% seen once. Naive CD8 populations comprised CD45RO-negative cells positively selected for CCR7, excluding terminally differentiated effector memory CD45RA+ cells. The specimen was naive CD8+ T cells sorted from blood. The receptor source for this set is a woman in her twenties or thirties in good health.

This clone occurred once. This sample also contains other DNA sequences that code for the same CDR3. The chain has TRBV7-9 and TRBJ2-7; D unresolved. Looked up from germline, CDR1 is SEHNR and CDR2 is FQNEAQ (reference sequence). V lost 0 bases and J lost 0, with 6 bases in between. The CDR3 runs to 14 residues. CDR3 DNA sequence: TGTGCCAGCAGCTTAGCGGGAAGCTCCTACGAGCAGTACTTC. Amino acids: CASSLAGSSYEQYF.

This clone came up once. The V gene is TRBV5-6, the J gene TRBJ1-2; 7 nucleotides match TRBD1. Germline V gives CDR1 SGHDT, CDR2 YYEEEE. V was clipped by 1 base and J by 3 bases; unmatched bases: 9. CDR3 length: 16 residues. The DNA for the CDR3 is TGTGCCAGCAGCTTGAGACCGACCCAGGGGGACTATGGCTACACCTTC. Its translation: CASSLRPTQGDYGYTF. Full variable domain (remainder filled in from reference TRBV5-6 and TRBJ1-2): DAGVTQSPTHLIKTRGQQVTLRCSPKSGHDTVSWYQQALGQGPQFIFQYYEEEERQRGNFPDRFSGHQFPNYSSELNVNALLLGDSALYLCASSLRPTQGDYGYTFGSGTRLTVV.

V is TRBV7-2 and J is TRBJ1-5; D unresolved. The CDR3 has 15 amino acids. V was cut by 1 base and J by 6 bases, with 13 bases left in between. CDR1 is SGHTA and CDR2 is FQGNSA in the germline V gene. CDR3 sequence reads: CASSLGGGIGQPQHF. CDR3 nucleotides: TGTGCCAGCAGCTTAGGGGGTGGGATAGGTCAGCCCCAGCATTTT.